The 17 T cell receptor beta chains in this list originate from one sample, sequenced in a study of cytomegalovirus exposure and HLA in healthy donors. The primer mix had 60 Vbeta and 13 Jbeta primers. Here immunoSEQ multiplex PCR was the method, and the copy in TCRdb shows in-frame clones only, minus some. The data contain over 150,000 clones, 85% of them singletons. Sequencing used PBMCs. These receptors were collected from a boy between 2 and 15 years old in good health and CMV-seronegative.

The genes are TRBV7-7 and TRBJ2-1, with TRBD1 matching over 7 bases. V shed 4 bases and J 0 bases; nucleotides not matched to a gene: 6. Looked up from germline, CDR1 is SSHAT and CDR2 is FNYEAQ (reference sequence). The CDR3 has 16 amino acids. Written as DNA, the CDR3 is TGTGCCAGCAGCTCAGACCGGGACAGCTCCTACAATGAGCAGTTCTTC. It translates to CASSSDRDSSYNEQFF.

This clone was counted once. The chain combines TRBV28 with TRBJ2-7, with a weak D call TRBD2 (6 bases). The CDR3 has 15 amino acids. Germline values: CDR1 MDHEN, CDR2 SYDVKM. Trimming took 3 bases from V and 2 from J, leaving 14 bases between them. The CDR3 loop reads CASSLGGKGAYEQYF. The CDR3 DNA reads as TGTGCCAGCAGTTTGGGGGGTAAGGGAGCCTACGAGCAGTACTTC.

The CDR3 protein is CATRRLVATNEKLFF. CDR3 bases: TGTGCCACGCGACGGCTAGTTGCAACTAATGAAAAACTGTTTTTT. The V gene is TRBV19, the J gene TRBJ1-4, with D unclear. Trimming left V 10 bases short and J 0 bases short, with 15 bases between. This CDR3 spans 15 amino acids. CDR1 is LNHDA, CDR2 SQIVND, per germline (reference sequence).

This chain uses TRBV15 with TRBJ1-1; 7 bases line up with TRBD1. This CDR3 has 14 residues. Trimming at V came to 4 bases and at J to 7 bases, leaving 9 bases not matched to a gene. Germline values: CDR1 LNHNV, CDR2 YYDKDF (reference sequence). The CDR3 coding sequence is TGTGCCACCAGCACCGACAGGGCGGCGGGTGAAGCTTTCTTT. Encoded protein: CATSTDRAAGEAFF.

V is TRBV27 and J is TRBJ2-1; a possible D gene is TRBD1 (6 bases). The CDR3 has 16 amino acids. Germline CDR1 reads MNHEY; CDR2 reads SMNVEV (reference sequence). V lost 5 bases and J lost 2, with 16 bases in between. The CDR3 loop reads CASSPSRPGAYNEQFF. Written as DNA, the CDR3 is TGTGCCAGCAGTCCTTCCCGCCCAGGGGCCTACAATGAGCAGTTCTTC.

The J gene is TRBJ2-2, the V gene TRBV11-3; TRBD2 matches at 8 bases. The germline V gene encodes CDR1 SGHNT and CDR2 YENEEA. Unmatched junction bases numbered 11, after V lost 5 bases and J lost 6 bases. The CDR3 loop spans 16 amino acids. The CDR3 nucleotides read TGTGCCAGCAGCCCTCGGGGGGGTGAGGGGGCCGGGGAGCTGTTTTTT. Translated: CASSPRGGEGAGELFF.

This clone was seen a single time. The chain uses TRBV6-5 and TRBJ1-2; D possibly corresponds to TRBD1 (6 bases). Germline assignment: CDR1 MNHEY and CDR2 SVGAGI. The CDR3 contains 16 residues. Trimming took 1 base from V and 2 from J, leaving 14 bases between them. CDR3 region: CASSYLREQGNYGYTF. CDR3 DNA sequence: TGTGCCAGCAGTTACTTGAGGGAACAGGGCAACTATGGCTACACCTTC.

The rearrangement uses TRBV2 and TRBJ2-4, with 8 nucleotides matching TRBD2. The J segment lost 2 bases and the V segment lost 0 bases, leaving 3 bases of the junction unmatched. This CDR3 is 16 amino acids long. Germline loops: CDR1 SNHLY, CDR2 FYNNEI. The CDR3 region is CASSEAKRGPKNIQYF. DNA for the CDR3: TGTGCCAGCAGTGAAGCGAAGCGGGGGCCCAAAAACATTCAGTACTTC. The whole variable domain, remainder taken from reference TRBV2 and TRBJ2-4, is EPEVTQTPSHQVTQMGQEVILRCVPISNHLYFYWYRQILGQKVEFLVSFYNNEISEKSEIFDDQFSVERPDGSNFTLKIRSTKLEDSAMYFCASSEAKRGPKNIQYFGAGTRLSVL.

This chain connects TRBV11-2 to TRBJ2-7; D gene unclear. Germline lookup yields CDR1 SGHAT and CDR2 FQNNGV. The ends were cut back, 2 bases at V and 5 bases at J, with 7 bases in the middle. This CDR3 spans 12 amino acids. CDR3 DNA sequence: TGTGCCAGCAGCTTAAAACTTCACGAGCAGTACTTC. Amino acids: CASSLKLHEQYF. Looking up the rest from reference TRBV11-2 and TRBJ2-7 gives the full variable domain: EAGVAQSPRYKIIEKRQSVAFWCNPISGHATLYWYQQILGQGPKLLIQFQNNGVVDDSQLPKDRFSAERLKGVDSTLKIQPAKLEDSAVYLCASSLKLHEQYFGPGTRLTVT.

In this sample, this clone turned up once. The rearrangement uses TRBV27 and TRBJ1-1, with a weak D call TRBD1 (5 bases). The CDR3 spans 13 residues. Trimming removed 7 bases at V and 4 bases at J, with 13 bases between. CDR1 is MNHEY and CDR2 is SMNVEV in the germline V gene (reference sequence). The DNA of the CDR3 is TGTGCCAGCATAGGAGGCGGGGGCACTGAAGCTTTCTTT. The encoded protein is CASIGGGGTEAFF.

The chain employs TRBV2 and TRBJ2-7; 7 bases map to TRBD1. The V gene's germline CDR1 is SNHLY and CDR2 FYNNEI. V was clipped by 0 bases and J by 2 bases; unmatched bases: 1. The CDR3 runs 14 residues. In DNA form, the CDR3 reads TGTGCCAGCAGTGAAGCAGGACAGGCCTACGAGCAGTACGTC. Translation: CASSEAGQAYEQYV.

The chain recombines TRBV15 with TRBJ2-3; TRBD2 aligns across 13 bases. This CDR3 is 19 amino acids long. The germline gives CDR1 LNHNV, CDR2 YYDKDF (reference sequence). After removal of 1 base from V and 7 bases from J, the junction contained 14 bases not matched to a gene. The chain's CDR3 is CATSRATGEGLAGTNTQYF. For the CDR3, the DNA is TGTGCCACCAGCAGAGCCACAGGGGAGGGACTAGCGGGGACTAATACGCAGTATTTT.

The V call is TRBV28, the J call TRBJ2-7, with D tentatively TRBD1 (7 bases). Trimming pared 7 bases from V and 3 bases from J, leaving 19 bases between. The CDR3 loop spans 15 amino acids. Germline CDR1 is MDHEN and CDR2 is SYDVKM. This chain's CDR3 is CASTEGAGMGYEQYV. The CDR3, as DNA: TGTGCCAGCACCGAGGGGGCGGGGATGGGCTACGAGCAGTACGTC.

This clone was seen only once. The V call is TRBV19, the J call TRBJ1-5, with 9 bases matching TRBD1. Germline assignment: CDR1 LNHDA and CDR2 SQIVND (reference sequence). The CDR3 sequence is 16 residues long. V was pared by 0 bases and J by 7 bases, with 7 bases of the junction left unmatched. CDR3 coding DNA: TGTGCCAGTAGTATAGAGACGGGACAGGGTAGCCAGCCCCAGCATTTT. This sequence encodes CASSIETGQGSQPQHF.

The rearrangement links TRBV18 to TRBJ2-5; 9 positions agree with TRBD2. The ends lost 0 bases at V and 5 bases at J; junction bases unmatched: 1. The CDR3 length is 14 residues. Germline CDR1 and CDR2: KGHSH and LQKENI. The DNA for the CDR3 is TGTGCCAGCTCACCACCGGCGGGGGGGGAGACCCAGTACTTC. Translating it yields CASSPPAGGETQYF.

The J gene is TRBJ1-1, the V gene TRBV9; D is unresolved. Trimming cost V 4 bases and J 0 bases, with 7 bases left between them. The CDR3 length is 13 residues. The germline V gene encodes CDR1 SGDLS and CDR2 YYNGEE. CDR3 sequence: CASSSRLNTEAFF. The DNA of the CDR3 is TGTGCCAGCAGCAGCCGTTTGAACACTGAAGCTTTCTTT.

The genes are TRBV29-1 and TRBJ2-5; D may be TRBD1 (6 bases). The germline V gene encodes CDR1 SQVTM and CDR2 ANQGSEA. This CDR3 contains 14 residues. Trimming pared 6 bases from V and 1 base from J, leaving 15 bases between. The CDR3 here is CSVTRQGPQETQYF. CDR3 DNA: TGCAGCGTCACACGTCAGGGGCCCCAAGAGACCCAGTACTTC.